Listed here are 23 T cell receptor beta chains from one sample, sequenced in a study of T cell responses to AZD1222 COVID-19 vaccine. Sequencing was performed with immunoSEQ multiplex PCR; in TCRdb, only in-frame clones are kept and a portion is missing. The sample comprises 110,000 to 150,000 clones, around 93% of which are singletons, and over 8% rests with the top ten. Material: peripheral blood, obtained on day 0 of AZD1222 vaccination. The origin of the receptors is an adult in good health.

The chain carries TRBV5-1 and TRBJ2-7; possibly TRBD1 or TRBD2 for D (5 bases each). The CDR3 contains 15 residues. Germline loops: CDR1 SGHRS, CDR2 YFSETQ. V lost 1 base and J 0 bases, leaving 11 bases between the germline ends. The CDR3: CASSLYGTDSYEQYF. CDR3 nucleotide sequence: TGCGCCAGCAGCTTGTACGGGACCGACTCCTACGAGCAGTACTTC.

The rearrangement joins TRBV6-2 or TRBV6-3 to TRBJ1-1, with D uncertain. The CDR3 has 11 residues. V shed 5 bases and J shed 8 bases, with 9 bases lying between them. Germline CDR1 reads MNHEY; CDR2 reads SVGEGT. CDR3 region: CASSRQAEAFF. For the CDR3, the DNA is TGTGCCAGCAGTCGGCAGGCAGAAGCTTTCTTT.

This chain uses TRBV7-2 with TRBJ2-5; D is possibly TRBD2 (6 bases). The CDR3 has 15 residues. The germline gives CDR1 SGHTA, CDR2 FQGNSA. V was pared by 4 bases and J by 7 bases, with 19 bases between. The CDR3 sequence is CASSSSASAPRTQYF. The CDR3 coding sequence is TGTGCCAGCAGCTCGTCGGCTAGCGCCCCCCGGACCCAGTACTTC.

This clone was observed once. The rearrangement joins TRBV29-1 to TRBJ2-3; 7 bases are shared with TRBD1. The CDR3 is 13 residues long. CDR1 is SQVTM, CDR2 ANQGSEA, per germline. Trimming removed 4 bases from V and 5 bases from J; junction bases left unmatched: 6. The CDR3 DNA follows: TGCAGCGTTGCGAGGGGGCGCGGAGATACGCAGTATTTT. Protein sequence: CSVARGRGDTQYF.

The genes are TRBV9 and TRBJ2-6, with no clear D. V was cut by 1 base and J by 1 base, with 6 bases left in between. The CDR3 runs 15 residues. CDR1 SGDLS and CDR2 YYNGEE come from the germline V gene. CDR3 DNA sequence: TGTGCCAGCAGCGTACTCGGGTCTGGGGCCAACGTCCTGACTTTC. This encodes CASSVLGSGANVLTF. Combining the CDR3 with reference TRBV9 and TRBJ2-6 gives the whole variable domain DSGVTQTPKHLITATGQRVTLRCSPRSGDLSVYWYQQSLDQGLQFLIQYYNGEERAKGNILERFSAQQFPDLHSELNLSSLELGDSALYFCASSVLGSGANVLTFGAGSRLTVL.

This chain connects TRBV2 to TRBJ2-3; 14 bases line up with TRBD2. The CDR3 is 14 amino acids. Germline CDR1 is SNHLY and CDR2 is FYNNEI. V shed 6 bases, J shed 7 bases, and the junction held 3 bases outside the gene matches. The CDR3 region has the DNA TGTGCCAGCAGAAGGACTAGCGGGGGGAATACGCAGTATTTT. Its protein is CASRRTSGGNTQYF. The full variable domain, completed using reference TRBV2 and TRBJ2-3, is EPEVTQTPSHQVTQMGQEVILRCVPISNHLYFYWYRQILGQKVEFLVSFYNNEISEKSEIFDDQFSVERPDGSNFTLKIRSTKLEDSAMYFCASRRTSGGNTQYFGPGTRLTVL.

V gene TRBV6-5 combines with J gene TRBJ2-3; D may be TRBD1 or TRBD2 (6 bases each). The V and J ends lost 2 bases and 1 base respectively, with 13 bases between them. This CDR3 spans 16 amino acids. From germline, CDR1 is MNHEY and CDR2 SVGAGI. CDR3 nucleotides: TGTGCCAGCAGTTACCCGTCGGGGGCCCGCACAGATACGCAGTATTTT. Translation gives CASSYPSGARTDTQYF.

The J gene is TRBJ1-2, the V gene TRBV7-8; 8 bases align to TRBD1. Germline loops: CDR1 SGHVS, CDR2 FQNEAQ. J was trimmed by 3 bases and V by 4 bases; bases with no gene match: 1. This CDR3 has 13 residues. The CDR3 DNA reads as TGTGCCAGCAGCTCGACAGGGGACTATGGCTACACCTTC. Its protein is CASSSTGDYGYTF.

The genes are TRBV6-5 and TRBJ1-5, with D possibly matching TRBD1 (6 bases). The V end was cut by 6 bases, the J end by 3 bases, with 9 bases between. The CDR3 contains 13 residues. In germline, CDR1 is MNHEY, CDR2 SVGAGI. CDR3 sequence: CASRGGLNQPQHF. CDR3 DNA: TGTGCCAGCAGAGGGGGGCTCAATCAGCCCCAGCATTTT.

V and J are TRBV7-8 and TRBJ1-2, with D uncertain. This CDR3 region has 14 residues. The ends were cut back, 0 bases at V and 5 bases at J, with 10 bases in the middle. CDR1 and CDR2 (germline): SGHVS, FQNEAQ. This CDR3 reads CASSLAIHTYGYTF. The CDR3 coding sequence is TGTGCCAGCAGCTTAGCCATCCATACTTATGGCTACACCTTC.

CDR3 residues: CASSSPGYQPQHF. CDR3 bases: TGTGCCAGTAGTTCCCCGGGGTATCAGCCCCAGCATTTT. J is TRBJ1-5 and V is TRBV19; D ambiguous. The CDR3 extends over 13 amino acids. Germline V gene sequence: CDR1 LNHDA, CDR2 SQIVND (reference sequence). Trimming shortened V by 5 bases and J by 5 bases, and 10 bases separated the two germline ends.

The chain joins TRBV7-2 to TRBJ1-6, with D possibly TRBD1 on 5 matching bases. This CDR3 spans 16 amino acids. Germline V gene lookup returns CDR1 SGHTA and CDR2 FQGNSA. V was cut by 1 base and J by 0 bases, with 7 bases left in between. The CDR3 sequence: CASSLVGGSYNSPLHF. The CDR3 coding sequence is TGTGCCAGCAGCTTAGTCGGGGGCTCCTATAATTCACCCCTCCACTTT.

J is TRBJ2-1 and V is TRBV5-6, with D possibly TRBD1 on 6 matching bases. The CDR3 extends over 14 amino acids. V was pared by 2 bases and J by 3 bases, with 9 bases between. In germline, CDR1 is SGHDT, CDR2 YYEEEE. For the CDR3, the DNA is TGTGCCAGCAGCTTAACAGGGATCTACAATGAGCAGTTCTTC. Its translation is CASSLTGIYNEQFF.

V gene TRBV5-1 combines with J gene TRBJ1-2; D is uncertain. Germline CDR1 and CDR2: SGHRS and YFSETQ. V shed 4 bases and J shed 8 bases, with 9 bases lying between them. This CDR3 has 11 amino acids. CDR3 loop: CASSGGAGYTF. The CDR3 DNA follows: TGCGCCAGCAGCGGCGGAGCGGGCTACACCTTC.

This sequence joins TRBV2 and TRBJ1-6; D remains ambiguous. The V gene's germline CDR1 is SNHLY and CDR2 FYNNEI. The length of the CDR3 is 16 residues. Trimming took 6 bases from V and 4 from J, leaving 16 bases between them. The chain's CDR3 is CASRDPGQSYNSPLHF. In DNA, the CDR3 is TGTGCCAGCAGGGATCCGGGCCAGTCTTATAATTCACCCCTCCACTTT.

The chain has TRBV6-5 and TRBJ2-5, with 8 bases matching TRBD1. Germline-derived CDR1 and CDR2 are MNHEY and SVGAGI. This CDR3 comprises 13 residues. Unmatched junction bases numbered 1, after V lost 6 bases and J lost 1 base. CDR3 DNA sequence: TGTGCCAGCAGGACAGGGGTCCAAGAGACCCAGTACTTC. Its protein product is CASRTGVQETQYF.

The V gene is TRBV9, the J gene TRBJ2-1, with D perhaps matching TRBD1 (6 bases). V lost 4 bases to trimming and J lost 3 bases, with 17 bases between them. This CDR3 is 16 amino acids long. Germline CDR1 and CDR2: SGDLS and YYNGEE. Here the CDR3 reads CASSHPQGIDYNEQFF. The DNA for the CDR3 is TGTGCCAGCAGCCATCCACAGGGTATTGACTACAATGAGCAGTTCTTC. Looking up the rest from reference TRBV9 and TRBJ2-1 gives the full variable domain: DSGVTQTPKHLITATGQRVTLRCSPRSGDLSVYWYQQSLDQGLQFLIQYYNGEERAKGNILERFSAQQFPDLHSELNLSSLELGDSALYFCASSHPQGIDYNEQFFGPGTRLTVL.

J is TRBJ2-7 and V is TRBV10-3; tentatively, D is TRBD1 (5 bases). The CDR3 runs 13 residues. Between the trimmed V and J ends, which lost 3 bases and 3 bases, there was a span of 9 bases. Germline V gene sequence: CDR1 ENHRY, CDR2 SYGVKD. The CDR3 DNA is TGTGCCATCAGTGAAAGGGGTTTCTACGAGCAGTACTTC. Its translation is CAISERGFYEQYF.

This chain connects TRBV30 to TRBJ1-6; D unresolved. This CDR3 spans 13 amino acids. Germline V lookup: CDR1 GTSNPN, CDR2 SVGIG (reference sequence). Trimming removed 1 base at V and 7 bases at J, with 8 bases between. The CDR3 region has the DNA TGTGCCTGGAGTGGGACCGGGAATTCACCCCTCCACTTT. This gives the protein CAWSGTGNSPLHF.

The DNA of the CDR3 is TGTGCCAGCACCCCTAGCGGGGGGCCCGCGGAGACCCAGTACTTC. It codes for CASTPSGGPAETQYF. J is TRBJ2-5 and V is TRBV9, with 11 positions matching TRBD2. J gave up 5 bases and V 6 bases, and 9 bases lay outside the gene matches. Germline V gene lookup returns CDR1 SGDLS and CDR2 YYNGEE. The CDR3 is 15 residues long. The full variable domain, rest sourced from reference TRBV9 and TRBJ2-5, is DSGVTQTPKHLITATGQRVTLRCSPRSGDLSVYWYQQSLDQGLQFLIQYYNGEERAKGNILERFSAQQFPDLHSELNLSSLELGDSALYFCASTPSGGPAETQYFGPGTRLLVL.

This rearrangement joins TRBV9 to TRBJ2-1, with a possible D match to TRBD2 (7 bases). This CDR3 region has 15 residues. Trimming stripped 6 bases from V and 4 bases from J, with 17 bases between. Germline V lookup: CDR1 SGDLS, CDR2 YYNGEE. CDR3 loop: CASTGSGGAYNEQFF. The CDR3 bases are TGTGCCAGCACGGGAAGTGGGGGGGCTTACAATGAGCAGTTCTTC.

The rearrangement uses TRBV11-2 and TRBJ1-2; D call uncertain. The length of the CDR3 is 14 residues. Per the germline V gene, CDR1 is SGHAT and CDR2 is FQNNGV. Trimming pared 0 bases from V and 4 bases from J, leaving 9 bases between. The CDR3 DNA sequence: TGTGCCAGCAGCTTAGAGGCAGGTGGCTATGGCTACACCTTC. This gives the protein CASSLEAGGYGYTF.

The chain uses TRBV12-3 or TRBV12-4 and TRBJ1-1; D may be TRBD1 (6 bases). CDR3 size: 13 residues. The V gene lost 4 bases and the J gene lost 11 bases, with 17 bases spanning the gap. CDR3 nucleotides: TGTGCCAGCAGTTCTCAGGGGCCCCGAGAGGCTTTCTTT. It codes for CASSSQGPREAFF.